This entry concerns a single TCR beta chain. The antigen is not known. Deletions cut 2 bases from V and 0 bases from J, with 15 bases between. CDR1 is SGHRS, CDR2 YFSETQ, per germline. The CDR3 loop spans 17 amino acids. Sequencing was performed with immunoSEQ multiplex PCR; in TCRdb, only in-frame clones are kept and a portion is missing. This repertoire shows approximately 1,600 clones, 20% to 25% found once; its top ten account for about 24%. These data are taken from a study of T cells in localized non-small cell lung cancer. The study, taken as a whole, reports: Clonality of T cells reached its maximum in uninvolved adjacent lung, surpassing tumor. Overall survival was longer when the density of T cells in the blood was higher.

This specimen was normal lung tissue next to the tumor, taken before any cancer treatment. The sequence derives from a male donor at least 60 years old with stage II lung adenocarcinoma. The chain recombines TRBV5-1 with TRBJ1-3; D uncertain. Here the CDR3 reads CASSLAQGPSSGNTIYF. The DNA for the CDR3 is TGCGCCAGCAGCTTAGCCCAAGGGCCTTCCTCTGGAAACACCATATATTTT.